This T cell receptor (beta chain) was profiled in a study of blood T cells in healthy people across ages. Study-wide results and limits: As naive T cell percentage varied, TCR beta diversity correlated strongly with it.

Isolation recovered at least 6.5 million PBMCs from every sample. As to this clonotype: What it binds is unknown.

The CDR3 contains 14 residues. The germline gives CDR1 SGHTA, CDR2 FQGNSA. The V end was cut by 0 bases, the J end by 6 bases, with 8 bases between. Next came a second PCR, run for 7 to 11 cycles, which used a sample-barcoded 5' primer along with a J-beta primer mix. All cDNA molecules were each tagged by a template-switch adaptor with 12 random nucleotides. TCRdb re-called the 5' RACE reads with MiXCR, one entry per CDR3 protein. The sample yields about 1.6 million distinct CDR3 sequences, 34% seen once. V gene TRBV7-2 combines with J gene TRBJ2-2; D is unclear. Input material: blood. The TCR sequence derives from a woman in her thirties in good health. CDR3 coding DNA: TGTGCCAGCAGCTTAGCTTCCGGGCCCGGGGAGCTGTTTTTT. Its translation is CASSLASGPGELFF.